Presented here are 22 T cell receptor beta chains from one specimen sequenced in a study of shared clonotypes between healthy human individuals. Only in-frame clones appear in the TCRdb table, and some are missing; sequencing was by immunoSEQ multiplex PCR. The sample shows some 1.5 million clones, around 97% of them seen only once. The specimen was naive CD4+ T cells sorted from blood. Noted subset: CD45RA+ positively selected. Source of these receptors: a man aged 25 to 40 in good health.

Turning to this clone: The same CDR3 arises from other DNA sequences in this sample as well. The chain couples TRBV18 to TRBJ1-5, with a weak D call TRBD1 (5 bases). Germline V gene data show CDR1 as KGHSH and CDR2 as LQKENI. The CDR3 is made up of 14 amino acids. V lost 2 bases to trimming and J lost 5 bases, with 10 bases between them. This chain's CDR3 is CASSPGTGDQPQHF. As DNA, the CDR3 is TGTGCCAGCTCACCAGGGACCGGTGATCAGCCCCAGCATTTT.

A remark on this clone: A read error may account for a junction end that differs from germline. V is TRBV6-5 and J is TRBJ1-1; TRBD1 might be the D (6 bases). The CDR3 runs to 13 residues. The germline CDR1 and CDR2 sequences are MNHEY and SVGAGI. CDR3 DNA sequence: TGTGCCAGCAATTACAACAGGGCCACTGAAGCTTTCTTT. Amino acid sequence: CASNYNRATEAFF.

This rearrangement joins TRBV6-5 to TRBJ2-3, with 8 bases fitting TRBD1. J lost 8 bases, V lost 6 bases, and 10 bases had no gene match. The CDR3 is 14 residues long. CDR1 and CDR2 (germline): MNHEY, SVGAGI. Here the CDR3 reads CASRRGQVGGTQYF. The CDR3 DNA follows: TGTGCCAGCAGGAGGGGACAGGTTGGAGGTACGCAGTATTTT.

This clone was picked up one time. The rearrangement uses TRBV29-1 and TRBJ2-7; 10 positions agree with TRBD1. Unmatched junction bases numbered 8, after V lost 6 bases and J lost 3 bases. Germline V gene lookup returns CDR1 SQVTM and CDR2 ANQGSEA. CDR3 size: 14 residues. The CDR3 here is CSVVGQGDGYEQYF. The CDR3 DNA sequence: TGCAGCGTCGTAGGACAGGGGGATGGCTACGAGCAGTACTTC.

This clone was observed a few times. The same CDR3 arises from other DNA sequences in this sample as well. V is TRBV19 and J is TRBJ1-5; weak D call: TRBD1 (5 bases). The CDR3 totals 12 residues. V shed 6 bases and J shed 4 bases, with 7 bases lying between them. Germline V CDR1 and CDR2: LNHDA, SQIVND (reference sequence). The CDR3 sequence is CASSPGNQPQHF. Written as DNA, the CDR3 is TGTGCCAGTAGCCCAGGGAATCAGCCCCAGCATTTT.

The CDR3 protein is CASSPRTREAYFSGNTIYF. The CDR3 nucleotides read TGTGCCAGCAGCCCCCGAACCCGAGAGGCTTATTTCTCTGGAAACACCATATATTTT. The chain combines TRBV9 with TRBJ1-3; D gene unclear. The V end was cut by 4 bases, the J end by 0 bases, with 23 bases between. The CDR3 runs to 19 residues. The germline V gene encodes CDR1 SGDLS and CDR2 YYNGEE.

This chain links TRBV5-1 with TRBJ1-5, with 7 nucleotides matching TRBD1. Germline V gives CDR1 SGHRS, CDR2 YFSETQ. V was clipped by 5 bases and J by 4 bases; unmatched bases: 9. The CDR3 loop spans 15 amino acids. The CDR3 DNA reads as TGCGCCAGCAGTCCGAACACAGGGGCAAATCAGCCCCAGCATTTT. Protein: CASSPNTGANQPQHF.

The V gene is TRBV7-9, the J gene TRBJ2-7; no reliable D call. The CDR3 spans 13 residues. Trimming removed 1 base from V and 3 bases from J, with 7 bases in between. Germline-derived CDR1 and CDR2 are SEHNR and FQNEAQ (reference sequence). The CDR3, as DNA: TGTGCCAGCAGCTTAGACGAGCTCTACGAGCAGTACTTC. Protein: CASSLDELYEQYF. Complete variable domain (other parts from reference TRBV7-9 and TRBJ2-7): DTGVSQNPRHKITKRGQNVTFRCDPISEHNRLYWYRQTLGQGPEFLTYFQNEAQLEKSRLLSDRFSAERPKGSFSTLEIQRTEQGDSAMYLCASSLDELYEQYFGPGTRLTVT.

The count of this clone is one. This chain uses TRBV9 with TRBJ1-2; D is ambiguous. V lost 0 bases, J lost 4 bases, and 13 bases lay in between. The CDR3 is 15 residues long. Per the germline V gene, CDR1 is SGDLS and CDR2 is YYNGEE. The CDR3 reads CASSVGAQSVYGYTF. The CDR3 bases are TGTGCCAGCAGCGTAGGTGCACAGTCCGTCTATGGCTACACCTTC. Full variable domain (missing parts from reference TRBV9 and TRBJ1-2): DSGVTQTPKHLITATGQRVTLRCSPRSGDLSVYWYQQSLDQGLQFLIQYYNGEERAKGNILERFSAQQFPDLHSELNLSSLELGDSALYFCASSVGAQSVYGYTFGSGTRLTVV.

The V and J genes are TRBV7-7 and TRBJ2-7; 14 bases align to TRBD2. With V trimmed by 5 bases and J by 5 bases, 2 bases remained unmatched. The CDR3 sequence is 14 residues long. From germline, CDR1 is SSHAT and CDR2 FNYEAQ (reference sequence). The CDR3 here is CASSPGLAGDEQYF. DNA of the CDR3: TGTGCCAGCAGCCCGGGACTAGCGGGAGACGAGCAGTACTTC.

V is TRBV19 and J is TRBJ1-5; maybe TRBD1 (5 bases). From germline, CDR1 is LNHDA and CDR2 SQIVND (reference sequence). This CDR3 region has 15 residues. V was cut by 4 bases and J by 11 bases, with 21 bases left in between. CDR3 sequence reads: CASSTWGRGEQTQHF. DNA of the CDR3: TGTGCCAGTAGTACATGGGGCCGGGGTGAGCAAACCCAGCATTTT.

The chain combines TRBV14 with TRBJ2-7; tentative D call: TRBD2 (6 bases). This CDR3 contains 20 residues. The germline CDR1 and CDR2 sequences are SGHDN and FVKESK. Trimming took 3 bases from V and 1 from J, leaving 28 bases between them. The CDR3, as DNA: TGTGCCAGCAGCCAGGAATACGACTTATTTCGGGGGAGAAGGTCCTACGAGCAGTACTTC. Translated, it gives CASSQEYDLFRGRRSYEQYF.

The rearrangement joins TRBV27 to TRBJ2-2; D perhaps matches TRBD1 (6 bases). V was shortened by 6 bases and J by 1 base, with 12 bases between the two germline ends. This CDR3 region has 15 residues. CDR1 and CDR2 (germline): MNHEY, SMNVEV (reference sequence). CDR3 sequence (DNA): TGTGCCAGCAGAAACAGGGCAGAGAACACCGGGGAGCTGTTTTTT. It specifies CASRNRAENTGELFF.

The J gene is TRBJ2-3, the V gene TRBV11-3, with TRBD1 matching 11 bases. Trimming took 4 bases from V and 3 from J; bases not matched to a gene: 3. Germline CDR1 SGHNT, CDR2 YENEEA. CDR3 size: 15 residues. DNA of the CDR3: TGTGCCAGCAGCTCCGGGACAGGGGGTACAGATACGCAGTATTTT. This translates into CASSSGTGGTDTQYF.

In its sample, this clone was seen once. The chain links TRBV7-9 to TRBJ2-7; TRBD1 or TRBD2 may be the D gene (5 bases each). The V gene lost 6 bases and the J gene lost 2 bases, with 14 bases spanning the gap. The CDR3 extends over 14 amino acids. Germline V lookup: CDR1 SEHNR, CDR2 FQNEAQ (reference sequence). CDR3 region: CASSSEGPTYEQYF. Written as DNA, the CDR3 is TGTGCCAGCAGTTCCGAGGGGCCTACCTACGAGCAGTACTTC.

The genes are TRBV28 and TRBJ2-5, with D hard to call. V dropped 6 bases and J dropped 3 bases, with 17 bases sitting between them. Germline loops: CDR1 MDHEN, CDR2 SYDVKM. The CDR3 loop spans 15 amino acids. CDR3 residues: CASSSLPDWEETQYF. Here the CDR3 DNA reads TGTGCCAGCAGCAGTTTACCCGATTGGGAAGAGACCCAGTACTTC.

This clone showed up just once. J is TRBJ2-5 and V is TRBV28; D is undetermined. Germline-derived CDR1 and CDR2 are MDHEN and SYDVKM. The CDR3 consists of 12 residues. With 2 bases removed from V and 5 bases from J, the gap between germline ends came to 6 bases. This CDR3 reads CASSLVRETQYF. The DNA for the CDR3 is TGTGCCAGCAGTTTAGTCCGGGAGACCCAGTACTTC.

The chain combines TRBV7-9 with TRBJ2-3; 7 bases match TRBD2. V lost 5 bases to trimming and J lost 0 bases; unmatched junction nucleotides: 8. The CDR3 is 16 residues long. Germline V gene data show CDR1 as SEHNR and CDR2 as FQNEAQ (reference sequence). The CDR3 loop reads CASSPRLAASTDTQYF. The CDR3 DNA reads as TGTGCCAGCAGCCCGCGACTAGCAGCTAGCACAGATACGCAGTATTTT.

This CDR3 is CASSLAGGMNYNEQFF. The CDR3 DNA follows: TGTGCCAGCAGCTTGGCAGGGGGGATGAACTACAATGAGCAGTTCTTC. The chain combines TRBV5-4 with TRBJ2-1; possible D gene TRBD1, 7 bases. Germline CDR1 reads SGHNT; CDR2 reads YYREEE (reference sequence). The CDR3 covers 16 residues. Trimming took off 0 bases at V and 3 bases at J, with 13 bases between the two ends. Full variable domain (remainder filled in from reference TRBV5-4 and TRBJ2-1): ETGVTQSPTHLIKTRGQQVTLRCSSQSGHNTVSWYQQALGQGPQFIFQYYREEENGRGNFPPRFSGLQFPNYSSELNVNALELDDSALYLCASSLAGGMNYNEQFFGPGTRLTVL.

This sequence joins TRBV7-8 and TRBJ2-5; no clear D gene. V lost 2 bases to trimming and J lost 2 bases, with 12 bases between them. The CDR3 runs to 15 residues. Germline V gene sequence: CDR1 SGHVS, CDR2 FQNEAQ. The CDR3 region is CASSLPLTWQETQYF. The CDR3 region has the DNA TGTGCCAGCAGCTTACCTCTGACGTGGCAAGAGACCCAGTACTTC.

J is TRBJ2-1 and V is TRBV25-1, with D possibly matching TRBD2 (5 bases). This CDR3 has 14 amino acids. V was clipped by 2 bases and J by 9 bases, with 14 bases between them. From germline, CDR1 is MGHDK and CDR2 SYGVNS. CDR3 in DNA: TGTGCCAGCAGTGAAGCGGGTCCCGGAAGTGAGCAGTTCTTC. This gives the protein CASSEAGPGSEQFF.

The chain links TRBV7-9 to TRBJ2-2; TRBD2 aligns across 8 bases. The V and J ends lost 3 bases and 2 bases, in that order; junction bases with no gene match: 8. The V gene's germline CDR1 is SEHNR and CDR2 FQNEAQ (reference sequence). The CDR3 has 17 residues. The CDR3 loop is CASSFPNGRGNTGELFF. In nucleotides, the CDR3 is TGTGCCAGCAGCTTCCCTAACGGGAGGGGAAACACCGGGGAGCTGTTTTTT.